This T cell receptor (beta chain) emerged from a study of blood T cell repertoires in COVID-19. Repertoires were generated with immunoSEQ multiplex PCR, while TCRdb's copy carries only in-frame clones and drops some. The table records around 130,000 clones, approximately 85% of them present only once. Source material: peripheral blood. The sequence came from a human donor in a cohort sampled during active COVID-19.

The CDR3 loop reads CASSESGATDTQYF. CDR3 sequence (DNA): TGTGCCAGCAGTGAGAGCGGGGCGACAGATACGCAGTATTTT. The gene calls are TRBV6-4 and TRBJ2-3; 7 bases are shared with TRBD2. Germline lookup yields CDR1 MRHNA and CDR2 SNTAGT. J lost 3 bases, V lost 3 bases, and 3 bases had no gene match. The CDR3 runs 14 residues.